This TCR beta chain appears in the sequencing data of a study of T cell responses to AZD1222 COVID-19 vaccine. Whole-study findings and limits: Reportedly, nearly half the spike-specific TCRs target unmutated variant regions. It should be noted that donors were predominantly white British and more often female, and clonal diversity was possibly underestimated. All repertoire sampling was performed exclusively after the peak T cell response.

Only in-frame clones appear in the TCRdb table, and some are missing; sequencing was by immunoSEQ multiplex PCR. Of 110,000 to 150,000 clones detected, 92% appear once; the ten largest clones hold less than 3.5%. On this clone: The antigen is unknown.

This TCR derives from an adult who received the AZD1222 COVID-19 vaccine. Specimen: peripheral blood, collected 28 days after the second AZD1222 dose.

CDR3 residues: CAWSVQGNTEAFF. CDR3 nucleotides: TGTGCCTGGAGTGTACAGGGGAACACTGAAGCTTTCTTT. The V call is TRBV30, the J call TRBJ1-1, with D possibly being TRBD1 (6 bases). The V end was cut by 0 bases, the J end by 1 base, with 6 bases between. The CDR3 is 13 residues long. CDR1 GTSNPN and CDR2 SVGIG come from the germline V gene (reference sequence). Supplemented by reference TRBV30 and TRBJ1-1, the full variable domain reads SQTIHQWPATLVQPVGSPLSLECTVEGTSNPNLYWYRQAAGRGLQLLFYSVGIGQISSEVPQNLSASRPQDRQFILSSKKLLLSDSGFYLCAWSVQGNTEAFFGQGTRLTVV.